The 3 T cell receptor beta chains in this list originate from one sample, sequenced in a study of beta chain features in type 1 diabetes. Whole-study findings and limits: Within each of all four CD4+ subsets, Type 1 diabetes patients had TCRB CDR3s that were moderately but significantly shorter.

Their recognized antigens are unknown. Since all of the isolated RNA was reverse transcribed, expressed TCRB transcripts were what got sequenced. TCRdb keeps only in-frame clones here, not all; method: immunoSEQ multiplex PCR. This sample has fewer than 400,000 clones, with around 8.5% found just once. The sequenced sample was central memory CD4+ T cells from blood. The receptor set was obtained from a young man with type 1 diabetes.

The sample holds a few counts of this clone. The chain recombines TRBV7-2 with TRBJ2-5; D is unclear. The CDR3 totals 12 residues. Germline V gene lookup returns CDR1 SGHTA and CDR2 FQGNSA. Trimming shortened V by 6 bases and J by 0 bases, and 5 bases separated the two germline ends. For the CDR3, the DNA is TGTGCCAGCAGACAGTACCAAGAGACCCAGTACTTC. Translation: CASRQYQETQYF.

The gene calls are TRBV5-1 and TRBJ2-3, with 9 bases lining up with TRBD2. The CDR3 covers 16 residues. Germline CDR1 and CDR2: SGHRS and YFSETQ. Trimming cost V 0 bases and J 0 bases; bases outside gene matches: 2. The DNA of the CDR3 is TGCGCCAGCAGCTTGGATCTAGCGGGGAGCACAGATACGCAGTATTTT. Translation gives CASSLDLAGSTDTQYF.

Only a few counts were recorded for this clone. V is TRBV19 and J is TRBJ2-6; D is uncertain. The CDR3 is 16 residues long. The V gene's germline CDR1 is LNHDA and CDR2 SQIVND (reference sequence). Between the trimmed V and J ends, which lost 6 bases and 0 bases, there was a span of 12 bases. For the CDR3, the DNA is TGTGCCAGTAGGAAGACATTAAGCTCTGGGGCCAACGTCCTGACTTTC. Translating gives CASRKTLSSGANVLTF.